Listed here are 31 T cell receptor beta chains from one sample, sequenced in a study of T cell clonotyping in hematopoietic cell transplantation. Using immunoSEQ multiplex PCR, the repertoire was profiled, and TCRdb retains in-frame clones only, with some absent. This table has over 10,000 clones, around three quarters appearing once. Sample: peripheral blood mononuclear cells, taken 180 days after allogeneic stem cell transplant. All receptors derive from a male patient aged 55 to 69 who had an allogeneic stem cell transplant from an unrelated donor, so the T cells may come from the graft donor. Some clones in this sample may be carry-over from other donors' samples.

V usage is TRBV25-1 and J usage is TRBJ2-7; maybe TRBD2 (6 bases). Trimming removed 8 bases from V and 6 bases from J, with 17 bases in between. Germline CDR1 is MGHDK and CDR2 is SYGVNS. This CDR3 region has 13 residues. The CDR3 bases are TGTGCCAGCTTTTTTGATGAGGGAGGCGAGCAGTACTTC. Its translation: CASFFDEGGEQYF.

The rearrangement joins TRBV6-5 to TRBJ1-1; 7 positions match TRBD1. CDR3 length equals 16 residues. V trimming: 2 bases; J trimming: 0 bases; junction bases outside the gene matches: 6. Germline V CDR1 and CDR2: MNHEY, SVGAGI. The CDR3 nucleotides are TGTGCCAGCAGTTACGGCAGGGGGGATATGAACACTGAAGCTTTCTTT. It encodes CASSYGRGDMNTEAFF.

This rearrangement joins TRBV15 to TRBJ2-2; perhaps TRBD1 as D (6 bases). The CDR3 runs 16 residues. V lost 4 bases and J 1 base, leaving 13 bases between the germline ends. The germline gives CDR1 LNHNV, CDR2 YYDKDF (reference sequence). In DNA form, the CDR3 reads TGTGCCACCAGCACTGTCGCGACAGGGAACACCGGGGAGCTGTTTTTT. Translating it yields CATSTVATGNTGELFF. Full variable domain (remainder filled in from reference TRBV15 and TRBJ2-2): DAMVIQNPRYQVTQFGKPVTLSCSQTLNHNVMYWYQQKSSQAPKLLFHYYDKDFNNEADTPDNFQSRRPNTSFCFLDIRSPGLGDTAMYLCATSTVATGNTGELFFGEGSRLTVL.

This clone was found once. The chain uses TRBV2 and TRBJ2-5, with TRBD2 matching over 7 bases. After removal of 6 bases from V and 1 base from J, the junction contained 8 bases not matched to a gene. Germline V gene lookup returns CDR1 SNHLY and CDR2 FYNNEI. The CDR3 runs 15 residues. CDR3 sequence (DNA): TGTGCCAGCAGGGACACCCTAGCGGCCCAAGAGACCCAGTACTTC. It specifies CASRDTLAAQETQYF.

V is TRBV4-2 and J is TRBJ1-2; 12 bases are a match to TRBD1. Trimming removed 2 bases from V and 2 bases from J; junction bases left unmatched: 15. The CDR3 has 20 amino acids. CDR1 is LGHNA and CDR2 is YNFKEQ in the germline V gene. CDR3 residues: CASSQILSGTGGSPNYGYTF. Written as DNA, the CDR3 is TGTGCCAGCAGCCAAATTTTAAGTGGGACAGGGGGCTCGCCGAACTATGGCTACACCTTC.

This chain links TRBV27 with TRBJ2-7; D unclear. The length of the CDR3 is 16 residues. V lost 1 base and J lost 2, with 15 bases in between. Germline values: CDR1 MNHEY, CDR2 SMNVEV (reference sequence). The CDR3, as DNA: TGTGCCAGCAGTTTATTGCCGGGTAGCTGGCCCTACGAGCAGTACTTC. It codes for CASSLLPGSWPYEQYF.

V gene TRBV29-1 combines with J gene TRBJ1-4; D is ambiguous. V dropped 3 bases and J dropped 2 bases, with 13 bases sitting between them. Germline V gene sequence: CDR1 SQVTM, CDR2 ANQGSEA. This CDR3 is 15 amino acids long. The CDR3 region is CSVELAGSTNEKLFF. CDR3 coding DNA: TGCAGCGTTGAGTTGGCAGGAAGCACTAATGAAAAACTGTTTTTT.

V gene TRBV6-1 combines with J gene TRBJ1-5; D gene uncertain. This CDR3 has 14 residues. The germline gives CDR1 MNHNS, CDR2 SASEGT. V lost 6 bases and J lost 4, with 13 bases in between. The CDR3 sequence is CASSPAQLNQPQHF. The CDR3 DNA reads as TGTGCCAGCAGCCCAGCGCAGCTTAATCAGCCCCAGCATTTT.

As DNA, the CDR3 is TGCGCCAGCAGCTTGGGGCCAGGGCAAGAGACCCAGTACTTC. This codes for CASSLGPGQETQYF. This rearrangement joins TRBV5-1 to TRBJ2-5; possibly TRBD1 for D (5 bases). The CDR3 totals 14 residues. CDR1 is SGHRS, CDR2 YFSETQ, per germline. Trimming left V 0 bases short and J 2 bases short, with 8 bases between.

This chain uses TRBV2 with TRBJ1-6; D is perhaps TRBD1 (6 bases). The CDR3 length is 16 residues. V dropped 6 bases and J dropped 7 bases, with 19 bases sitting between them. Germline CDR1 SNHLY, CDR2 FYNNEI. In nucleotides, the CDR3 is TGTGCCAGCAGGGGGGGGCAGGGCGTTCGGAATTCACCCCTCCACTTT. As protein: CASRGGQGVRNSPLHF.

V gene TRBV2 combines with J gene TRBJ1-4, with D perhaps TRBD1 (5 bases). With 5 bases removed from V and 13 bases from J, the gap between germline ends came to 14 bases. The CDR3 length is 12 residues. CDR1 SNHLY and CDR2 FYNNEI come from the germline V gene. The CDR3 is CASSSGQGRLFF. CDR3 DNA: TGTGCCAGCAGTTCGGGGCAGGGACGACTGTTTTTT.

This clone was seen a single time. The chain uses TRBV7-7 and TRBJ2-3; D ambiguous. The CDR3 loop spans 13 amino acids. Germline CDR1 and CDR2: SSHAT and FNYEAQ (reference sequence). Trimming left V 5 bases short and J 1 base short, with 7 bases between. This CDR3 is CASSPGGTDTQYF. CDR3 coding DNA: TGTGCCAGCAGCCCCGGCGGCACAGATACGCAGTATTTT.

The genes are TRBV4-1 and TRBJ1-2; 8 bases agree with TRBD1. The CDR3 runs 15 residues. Trimming removed 5 bases from V and 6 bases from J; junction bases left unmatched: 11. The germline gives CDR1 MGHRA, CDR2 YSYEKL. The chain's CDR3 is CASSATGTGGNGYTF. In DNA form, the CDR3 reads TGCGCCAGCAGCGCAACCGGGACAGGAGGCAATGGCTACACCTTC.

V is TRBV7-9 and J is TRBJ1-6; D is undetermined. The CDR3 spans 15 residues. Germline V lookup: CDR1 SEHNR, CDR2 FQNEAQ (reference sequence). V was trimmed by 4 bases and J by 5 bases, leaving 12 bases between them. The CDR3, as DNA: TGTGCCAGCAGCTATCAGGACCGCGATAATTCACCCCTCCACTTT. This codes for CASSYQDRDNSPLHF.

V usage is TRBV25-1 and J usage is TRBJ1-1, with 7 bases lining up with TRBD1. There are 14 residues in the CDR3. Germline CDR1 is MGHDK and CDR2 is SYGVNS. V lost 3 bases and J lost 7; bases outside the gene matches: 8. The CDR3 is CASSDQGGSLEAFF. CDR3 DNA: TGTGCCAGCAGTGACCAGGGGGGGTCCCTTGAAGCTTTCTTT.

CDR3 nucleotide sequence: TGTGCCAGCAGCTTAGTAAGGAGCACCTCTGGAAACACCATATATTTT. It codes for CASSLVRSTSGNTIYF. The J gene is TRBJ1-3, the V gene TRBV7-6; no firm D call. This CDR3 comprises 16 residues. Germline assignment: CDR1 SGHVS and CDR2 FNYEAQ. The V gene lost 1 base and the J gene lost 0 bases, with 10 bases spanning the gap. The full variable domain, completed using reference TRBV7-6 and TRBJ1-3, is GAGVSQSPRYKVTKRGQDVALRCDPISGHVSLYWYRQALGQGPEFLTYFNYEAQQDKSGLPNDRFSAERPEGSISTLTIQRTEQRDSAMYRCASSLVRSTSGNTIYFGEGSWLTVV.

Of note for this clone: Other DNA sequences from this sample encode an identical CDR3 as well. The chain has TRBV30 and TRBJ2-2; D may be TRBD2 (6 bases). There are 16 residues in the CDR3. Trimming pared 0 bases from V and 0 bases from J, leaving 11 bases between. The germline CDR1 and CDR2 sequences are GTSNPN and SVGIG (reference sequence). DNA of the CDR3: TGTGCCTGGAGTGTGGGAGGATCCGCGAACACCGGGGAGCTGTTTTTT. Translation: CAWSVGGSANTGELFF.

The chain combines TRBV5-6 with TRBJ1-2, with unresolved D. The germline V gene has CDR1 SGHDT and CDR2 YYEEEE. V lost 0 bases and J lost 7, with 16 bases in between. The length of the CDR3 is 15 residues. CDR3 coding DNA: TGTGCCAGCAGCTTGGGTTTGAGGGCGCGAGGTGGCTACACCTTC. It specifies CASSLGLRARGGYTF.

The rearrangement links TRBV6-1 to TRBJ1-1, with D possibly matching TRBD1 (6 bases). The germline CDR1 and CDR2 sequences are MNHNS and SASEGT. V lost 6 bases, J lost 10 bases, and 12 bases lay in between. CDR3 length: 11 residues. The CDR3 here is CASRGGLSAFF. For the CDR3, the DNA is TGTGCCAGCAGGGGGGGGCTCTCAGCTTTCTTT.

The CDR3 loop is CAWSGSLGPEKLFF. The DNA for the CDR3 is TGTGCCTGGAGTGGGAGTCTAGGTCCCGAAAAACTGTTTTTT. This chain joins TRBV30 and TRBJ1-4, with D hard to call. V lost 1 base, J lost 8 bases, and 14 bases lay in between. The CDR3 totals 14 residues. Germline-derived CDR1 and CDR2 are GTSNPN and SVGIG (reference sequence).

The gene calls are TRBV6-5 and TRBJ1-5, with TRBD1 identical over 7 bases. CDR3 length: 15 residues. Losses at the gene ends were 6 bases for V and 6 bases for J; bases not matched to a gene: 11. In germline, CDR1 is MNHEY, CDR2 SVGAGI. The DNA of the CDR3 is TGTGCCAGCAGCCGGGGGACAGCTCGCTCTCAGCCCCAGCATTTT. Translation: CASSRGTARSQPQHF.

The chain joins TRBV9 to TRBJ1-5, with D possibly matching TRBD1 (5 bases). Deletions cut 2 bases from V and 4 bases from J, with 13 bases between. Germline assignment: CDR1 SGDLS and CDR2 YYNGEE. CDR3 length equals 15 residues. Written as DNA, the CDR3 is TGTGCCAGCAGCGTTTCGGGAGGGGTGAATCAGCCCCAGCATTTT. Residues: CASSVSGGVNQPQHF.

This chain connects TRBV2 to TRBJ2-5; D might be TRBD1 (5 bases). The CDR3 consists of 13 residues. From germline, CDR1 is SNHLY and CDR2 FYNNEI. The V and J ends lost 6 bases and 2 bases respectively, with 10 bases between them. The CDR3 region is CASSADSQETQYF. CDR3 nucleotide sequence: TGTGCCAGCAGCGCCGACAGTCAAGAGACCCAGTACTTC.

The rearrangement joins TRBV4-1 to TRBJ1-3; D possibly corresponds to TRBD1 (5 bases). This CDR3 comprises 15 residues. With 2 bases removed from V and 0 bases from J, the gap between germline ends came to 8 bases. Germline V gives CDR1 MGHRA, CDR2 YSYEKL. The CDR3 sequence is CASSQSRGSGNTIYF. The CDR3 DNA reads TGCGCCAGCAGCCAATCTAGGGGCTCTGGAAACACCATATATTTT.

This rearrangement joins TRBV5-4 to TRBJ2-5; tentative D call: TRBD1 (6 bases). This CDR3 spans 13 amino acids. The V gene's germline CDR1 is SGHNT and CDR2 YYREEE (reference sequence). V shed 2 bases and J shed 7 bases, with 12 bases lying between them. The CDR3 nucleotides are TGTGCCAGCAGCTTCCAGGGGAGTGTGACCCAGTACTTC. Its protein is CASSFQGSVTQYF.

J is TRBJ2-7 and V is TRBV7-6; a weak D match, TRBD1 (5 bases). From germline, CDR1 is SGHVS and CDR2 FNYEAQ. CDR3 length: 14 residues. Trimming shortened V by 5 bases and J by 0 bases, and 11 bases separated the two germline ends. For the CDR3, the DNA is TGTGCCAGCAGCGCTGATCAGGGCTCCTACGAGCAGTACTTC. Encoded protein: CASSADQGSYEQYF.

This clone was seen a handful of times. The rearrangement joins TRBV28 to TRBJ1-2; 7 nucleotides align to TRBD1. Germline lookup yields CDR1 MDHEN and CDR2 SYDVKM. This CDR3 is 16 amino acids long. The trim removed 0 bases at V and 7 bases at J, leaving 11 bases unmatched. The DNA for the CDR3 is TGTGCCAGCAGTTTATGGGGAGGGGGCGCCGTATCTGGCTACACCTTC. This gives the protein CASSLWGGGAVSGYTF.

This clone is a singleton in its sample. The chain uses TRBV9 and TRBJ1-1; D possibly corresponds to TRBD1 (6 bases). CDR3 length: 14 residues. CDR1 SGDLS and CDR2 YYNGEE come from the germline V gene. Trimming left V 4 bases short and J 3 bases short, with 13 bases between. The CDR3 region is CASSSRGWDTEAFF. In nucleotides, the CDR3 is TGTGCCAGCAGCTCCAGGGGTTGGGACACTGAAGCTTTCTTT.

The chain is built from TRBV9 and TRBJ2-7; TRBD2 matches 7 bases. CDR1 SGDLS and CDR2 YYNGEE come from the germline V gene. V lost 5 bases to trimming and J lost 5 bases; unmatched junction nucleotides: 4. The CDR3 extends over 12 amino acids. The CDR3 DNA is TGTGCCAGCAGTGAGGGAGGGCACGAGCAGTACTTC. This translates into CASSEGGHEQYF.

The chain recombines TRBV6-4 with TRBJ2-2; 7 nucleotides match TRBD1. V gave up 3 bases and J gave up 3 bases; unmatched junction bases: 1. Germline values: CDR1 MRHNA, CDR2 SNTAGT. CDR3 size: 14 residues. CDR3 loop: CASSEGTDTGELFF. DNA of the CDR3: TGTGCCAGCAGTGAAGGGACAGACACCGGGGAGCTGTTTTTT.

The V and J genes are TRBV27 and TRBJ1-1, with D possibly matching TRBD1 (5 bases). CDR1 MNHEY and CDR2 SMNVEV come from the germline V gene (reference sequence). The CDR3 has 14 residues. The V gene lost 10 bases and the J gene lost 1 base, with 16 bases spanning the gap. This CDR3 reads CATATGRWNTEAFF. CDR3 in DNA: TGTGCCACCGCCACGGGACGGTGGAACACTGAAGCTTTCTTT.